A single sample is the source of the 10 T cell receptor beta chains below, sequenced in a study of blood T cell repertoires in COVID-19. Some clones are missing from TCRdb's copy, which holds only in-frame ones; the method was immunoSEQ multiplex PCR. The data contain hundreds of thousands of clones, around 89% of them singletons. Source material: peripheral blood. The receptor set was obtained from a woman aged 30 to 39 with COVID-19, enrolled during active disease.

The CDR3 region has the DNA TGTGCCAGCAGTCCCGGACAGGGAAACTATGGCTACACCTTC. This translates into CASSPGQGNYGYTF. The chain carries TRBV28 and TRBJ1-2; 8 nucleotides line up with TRBD1. This CDR3 is built from 14 residues. CDR1 and CDR2 from the germline V gene are MDHEN and SYDVKM. V shed 5 bases, J shed 2 bases, and the junction held 4 bases outside the gene matches.

The rearrangement uses TRBV7-2 and TRBJ2-2; D is possibly TRBD2 (6 bases). The CDR3 totals 16 residues. The V gene lost 1 base and the J gene lost 1 base, with 10 bases spanning the gap. Germline V CDR1 and CDR2: SGHTA, FQGNSA. The CDR3 spells CASSLVPAGNTGELFF. As DNA, the CDR3 is TGTGCCAGCAGCTTAGTCCCAGCGGGGAACACCGGGGAGCTGTTTTTT. The full variable domain, with the rest looked up from reference TRBV7-2 and TRBJ2-2, is GAGVSQSPSNKVTEKGKDVELRCDPISGHTALYWYRQSLGQGLEFLIYFQGNSAPDKSGLPSDRFSAERTGGSVSTLTIQRTQQEDSAVYLCASSLVPAGNTGELFFGEGSRLTVL.

The V call is TRBV28, the J call TRBJ2-7; D remains ambiguous. The CDR3 is 12 residues long. Trimming removed 6 bases at V and 6 bases at J, with 12 bases between. Germline V gene sequence: CDR1 MDHEN, CDR2 SYDVKM. The CDR3 DNA is TGTGCCAGCAGCCCACGTCCAGGCGAGCAGTACTTC. Its translation is CASSPRPGEQYF.

The chain is built from TRBV19 and TRBJ2-3, with 14 bases fitting TRBD2. V lost 2 bases to trimming and J lost 4 bases; unmatched junction nucleotides: 5. The CDR3 length is 17 residues. The germline gives CDR1 LNHDA, CDR2 SQIVND (reference sequence). CDR3 sequence: CASSIRGLAGVADTQYF. CDR3 coding DNA: TGTGCCAGTAGTATACGGGGACTAGCGGGAGTCGCAGATACGCAGTATTTT.

The DNA of the CDR3 is TGTGCCAGCAGCAATCCTAACTACAATCAGCCCCAGCATTTT. Its protein product is CASSNPNYNQPQHF. The chain joins TRBV6-2 or TRBV6-3 to TRBJ1-5; D unresolved. The CDR3 length is 14 residues. The germline V gene has CDR1 MNHEY and CDR2 SVGEGT. V was trimmed by 6 bases and J by 3 bases, leaving 12 bases between them.

This clone was recorded only once. The chain links TRBV4-2 to TRBJ1-5; D may be TRBD1 (5 bases). V lost 4 bases, J lost 4 bases, and 11 bases lay in between. The V gene's germline CDR1 is LGHNA and CDR2 YNFKEQ. This CDR3 region has 14 residues. The CDR3 DNA follows: TGTGCCAGCAGCCCGGACACCACAAATCAGCCCCAGCATTTT. It is translated as CASSPDTTNQPQHF.

The chain carries TRBV7-9 and TRBJ1-1; D call uncertain. The CDR3 loop spans 10 amino acids. Trimming left V 2 bases short and J 10 bases short, with 5 bases between. Germline values: CDR1 SEHNR, CDR2 FQNEAQ (reference sequence). The CDR3 protein is CASSLTVAFF. DNA of the CDR3: TGTGCCAGCAGCTTAACGGTAGCTTTCTTT.

Note on this clone: Compared with germline, one end of the junction differs, possibly owing to a read error. The chain links TRBV10-3 to TRBJ2-3; TRBD2 matches at 8 bases. This CDR3 spans 14 amino acids. Germline V gene data show CDR1 as ENHRY and CDR2 as SYGVKD. The CDR3 spells CGAGGEVNTDTQYF. Written as DNA, the CDR3 is TGCGGGGCGGGGGGCGAGGTTAACACAGATACGCAGTATTTT.

The chain joins TRBV27 to TRBJ1-2; D gene uncertain. V was pared by 9 bases and J by 7 bases, with 15 bases between. Germline assignment: CDR1 MNHEY and CDR2 SMNVEV (reference sequence). The CDR3 has 12 amino acids. CDR3 coding DNA: TGTGCCAGTAGTCCCCTCGAGGGTGGCTACACCTTC. This gives the protein CASSPLEGGYTF.

This chain connects TRBV12-3 or TRBV12-4 to TRBJ1-1; D gene unclear. Trimming stripped 5 bases from V and 2 bases from J, with 9 bases between. This CDR3 has 13 residues. For the CDR3, the DNA is TGTGCCAGCAGTGTAAATCGTAACACTGAAGCTTTCTTT. It yields the protein CASSVNRNTEAFF.